This TCR beta chain was found in a study of beta chain features in type 1 diabetes. Overall study: Regarding age, gender and cell yields, patients proved similar to healthy donors.

On this clone itself: Antigen: not known.

Points from the study as a whole: A closer apparent resemblance between naive, central memory and Treg TCRB repertoires was seen in patients than in healthy donors. Unsettled here was the matter of whether HLA type influences TCRB rearrangement. When Type 1 diabetes patients were examined, their TCRB CDR3s proved moderately but significantly shorter in all four CD4+ subsets.

V shed 3 bases, J shed 10 bases, and the junction held 7 bases outside the gene matches. Germline V gives CDR1 KGHSH, CDR2 LQKENI. This CDR3 has 15 amino acids. Sequencing targeted expressed TCRB transcripts, as all isolated RNA had been reverse transcribed. Repertoires were generated with immunoSEQ multiplex PCR, while TCRdb's copy carries only in-frame clones and drops some. The top ten hold about 0.016% of the sample, which has about 300,000 clones, approximately 15% seen once. Via the markers CD45RO/CCR7/CD25/CD127/CD95/CD27, stem cell-like memory, regulatory, central memory and naive CD4+ cells were sorted.

The genes are TRBV18 and TRBJ1-4, with 11 bases lining up with TRBD1. The sequenced sample was naive CD4+ T cells from blood. The clonotype was recovered from a woman aged 18-35 years with type 1 diabetes. The CDR3, as DNA: TGTGCCAGCTCACCCGCCCGGACAGGGGGCGTAAAACTGTTTTTT. Protein product: CASSPARTGGVKLFF.